This record looks at one T cell receptor (beta chain) sequence and its context. Enrolment of Seattle patients took place during active infection, and they were followed longitudinally. Per the germline V gene, CDR1 is MNHEY and CDR2 is SVGAGI. V was clipped by 0 bases and J by 0 bases, with 9 bases between them. CDR3 length: 16 amino acids. Libraries were prepared by immunoSEQ multiplex PCR; TCRdb keeps only in-frame clonotypes and omits some of them. The repertoire has around 170,000 clones, more than 75% of them found once; the top ten carry approximately 0.5%. This entry comes from a study of blood T cell repertoires in COVID-19.

The chain employs TRBV6-5 and TRBJ1-3; possible D gene TRBD1, 6 bases. The receptor was isolated from a man in his sixties with COVID-19, enrolled during active disease. Sequenced: peripheral blood. The CDR3 reads CASSYSQGYSGNTIYF. CDR3 DNA sequence: TGTGCCAGCAGTTACTCACAGGGATACTCTGGAAACACCATATATTTT.